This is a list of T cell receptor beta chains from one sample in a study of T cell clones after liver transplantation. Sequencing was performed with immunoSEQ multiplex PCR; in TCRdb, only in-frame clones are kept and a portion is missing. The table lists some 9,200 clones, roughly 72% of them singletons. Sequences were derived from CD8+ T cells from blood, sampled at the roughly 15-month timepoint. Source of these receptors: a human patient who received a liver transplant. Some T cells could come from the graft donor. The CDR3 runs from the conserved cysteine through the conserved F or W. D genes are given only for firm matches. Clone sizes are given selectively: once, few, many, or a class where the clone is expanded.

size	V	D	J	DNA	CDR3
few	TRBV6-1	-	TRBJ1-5	TGTGCCAGCAGTGAAGAGGGGAGCAATCAGCCCCAGCATTTT	CASSEEGSNQPQHF
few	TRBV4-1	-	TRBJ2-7	TGCGCCAGCAGCCAAGGGAATCCTCCCTACGAGCAGTACTTC	CASSQGNPPYEQYF
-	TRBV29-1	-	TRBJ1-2	TGCAGCGTTCTATTAGCCCCTATCCCCAACTATGGCTACACCTTC	CSVLLAPIPNYGYTF
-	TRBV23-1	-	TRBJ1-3	TGCGCCAGCAGTCAATTGGAGGGGCATGGAAACACCATATATTTT	CASSQLEGHGNTIYF
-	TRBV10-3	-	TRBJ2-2	TGTGCCATCAGTGAATCCGGGGAGCTGTTTTTT	CAISESGELFF
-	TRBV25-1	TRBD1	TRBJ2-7	TGTGCCAGCAGTACCGGGACAGGGAGGGACGAGCAGTACTTC	CASSTGTGRDEQYF
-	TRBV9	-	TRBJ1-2	TGTGCCAGCAGCGTGGGAACACATGGAACGAACTATGGCTACACCTTC	CASSVGTHGTNYGYTF
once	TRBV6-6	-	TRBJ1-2	TGTGCCAGCAGTCGAATTAGGCAGACGGTGAACTATGGCTACACCTTC	CASSRIRQTVNYGYTF
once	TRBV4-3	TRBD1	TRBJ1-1	TGCGCCAGCAGCCAAGTGACAGGGAAGAACACTGAAGCTTTCTTT	CASSQVTGKNTEAFF
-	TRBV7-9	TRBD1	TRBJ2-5	TGTGCCAGCAGCTTTCAGACAGGGGGTCAAGAGACCCAGTACTTC	CASSFQTGGQETQYF
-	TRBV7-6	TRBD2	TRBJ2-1	TGTGCCAGCAGCTTAGTATCTAGCGGGAAAAACAATGAGCAGTTCTTC	CASSLVSSGKNNEQFF